A selection of T cell receptor beta chains follows, all from one sample in a study of beta chain features in type 1 diabetes. Profiled with immunoSEQ multiplex PCR; TCRdb holds only in-frame clones, not every one. The table shows about 620,000 clones, with around 15% occurring only once. What was sequenced was naive CD4+ T cells from blood. The receptors here all came from a man aged 18 to 35 in good health. Each CDR3 is given with its conserved first and last residue. The D gene is left open where the match is weak. The size of a clone is reported for some rows only, either as once, few or many, or as a class for expanded clones.

j_call d_call v_call clone_size cdr3_nt cdr3_aa
TRBJ1-1 . TRBV15 . TGTGCCACCAGCAGAGGCCCGGCGAACACTGAAGCTTTCTTT CATSRGPANTEAFF
TRBJ2-7 . TRBV7-3 . TGTGCCAGCAGCTTAGGGCGAGAGAACTACGAGCAGTACTTC CASSLGRENYEQYF
TRBJ1-6 . TRBV5-1 few TGCGCCAGCAGCTTACAGGCTTTTTATAATTCACCCCTCCACTTT CASSLQAFYNSPLHF
TRBJ2-1 . TRBV7-3 . TGTGCCAGCAGCTTTTCTGGTAGGAACAATGAGCAGTTCTTC CASSFSGRNNEQFF
TRBJ1-2 . TRBV4-2 few TGTGCCAGCAGCCAAGACAGGGGCCTTGGCTACACCTTC CASSQDRGLGYTF
TRBJ1-4 TRBD1 TRBV2 few TGTGCCAGCAGTGTTGACAGGGGCTTTGTTGAAAAACTGTTTTTT CASSVDRGFVEKLFF
TRBJ2-5 TRBD2 TRBV5-1 . TGCGCCAGCAGCCGGGGACTAGTGGGGGAGACCCAGTACTTC CASSRGLVGETQYF
TRBJ1-2 . TRBV14 . TGTGCCAGCAGCCAAGTGATGGGCCGCTATGGCTACACCTTC CASSQVMGRYGYTF
TRBJ2-5 . TRBV6-5 . TGTGCCAGCAGTAACCGAGGTGGCAGGCAAGAGACCCAGTACTTC CASSNRGGRQETQYF
TRBJ2-7 TRBD1 TRBV7-9 . TGTGCCAGCAGCTTAGGGACAGGGGAACCCTACGAGCAGTACTTC CASSLGTGEPYEQYF
TRBJ2-2 . TRBV4-3 few TGCGCCAGCAGCCACTCCCAGGGGCGCACCGGGGAGCTGTTTTTT CASSHSQGRTGELFF
TRBJ2-3 . TRBV5-4 . TGTGCCAGCAGCCCCCCGACAGGGAGGGCAGATACGCAGTATTTT CASSPPTGRADTQYF
TRBJ1-2 . TRBV6-4 . TGTGCCAGCAGTGGGGACGCCGTGGGCGGCTACACCTTC CASSGDAVGGYTF
TRBJ2-3 . TRBV4-3 . TGCGCCAGCAGCCAAGATGGGTCAGGGACCATCTACACAGATACGCAGTATTTT CASSQDGSGTIYTDTQYF